The source of this T cell receptor beta chain is a study of CD8+CD57+ T cells in acquired aplastic anemia. Study details: Recorded DNA amounts for sorted CD4+ and CD8+ cells had an average of roughly 3.4 ug. Study-wide points: Patients had under 30 CD8+ CDR3 sequences in common with controls (the shared set).

Those patients picked for sequencing had displayed CD8+CD57+ cell expansion on flow cytometry. TCR beta VDJ and CDR3 were profiled, and genomic DNA was the template. TCRdb processed the reads anew with MiXCR; each CDR3 protein has one entry. The sample contains 120,000 or so distinct CDR3 sequences, under 60% of which appear only once. To note about this clonotype: The antigen is not known.

V lost 3 bases to trimming and J lost 0 bases, with 5 bases between them. Germline loops: CDR1 KGHDR, CDR2 SFDVKD. The CDR3 contains 15 residues. The chain employs TRBV24-1 and TRBJ2-6, with D hard to call. The sequence was collected from a human donor with aplastic anemia. The sample comprised sorted CD4+, CD8+, or CD8+CD57+ T cells (not recorded which) from PBMCs. The CDR3 DNA is TGTGCCACCAGTGATGCTAGCTCTGGGGCCAACGTCCTGACTTTC. Translated: CATSDASSGANVLTF.